This T cell receptor (beta chain) was recovered during a study of monozygotic twins with inflammatory bowel disease. Study results and limitations: Different subtypes (of T cells) could not be told apart from one another.

About this clonotype: Its antigen remains unknown.

A 6-nucleotide sample barcode was carried by the UMIs, which template switching added. TCRalpha along with TCRbeta cDNA was subjected to two nested PCRs lasting about 16 and 10 cycles. Reanalyzing the 5' RACE reads, TCRdb keeps one entry per CDR3 protein, without DNA. The sample has 190,000 or so distinct CDR3 sequences. The sample was blood. The receptor was isolated from a human donor with ulcerative colitis or Crohn's disease, or a healthy co-twin of an affected twin (not recorded which).

This CDR3 is CASSYVTGNQPQHF. J is TRBJ1-5 and V is TRBV6-5; TCRdb designates TRBD1, a call that cannot be tested without DNA. This CDR3 has 14 residues. Germline values: CDR1 MNHEY, CDR2 SVGAGI.